The clone carrying this TCR beta chain was seen at least ten times. As yet, its antigen is unknown. This sample stems from a study of blood T cells in healthy people across ages. Study results and limitations: With donor CMV status unknown, expanded clonotype changes were possibly confounded.

Together with a sample-barcoded 5' primer, a J-beta primer mix was included in a second PCR lasting about 6 to 11 cycles. Each CDR3 protein gets one entry after TCRdb re-called the 5' RACE reads with MiXCR. Of 550,000 to 800,000 distinct CDR3 sequences in the sample, roughly 32% were seen once. Ranging in age from about 6 to 100, the donors were healthy Caucasian individuals from Russia. Peripheral blood, about 10 milliliters per donor, was collected. The sequence derives from a woman older than 75 in good health. Sequenced material: blood.

The CDR3, as DNA: TGTGCCAGCAGCGTAGTTAGCGGGGGCCCCTACAATGAGCAGTTCTTC. This sequence encodes CASSVVSGGPYNEQFF. This chain joins TRBV9 and TRBJ2-1; 9 positions match TRBD2. Trimming at V came to 0 bases and at J to 2 bases, leaving 3 bases not matched to a gene. This CDR3 region has 16 residues. Germline CDR1 SGDLS, CDR2 YYNGEE.